These 31 T cell receptor beta chains originate from one sample sequenced in a study of cytomegalovirus exposure and HLA in healthy donors. PCR primers comprised 60 Vbeta and 13 Jbeta primers. Some clones are missing from TCRdb's copy, which holds only in-frame ones; the method was immunoSEQ multiplex PCR. The repertoire holds around 91,000 clones, with 70% to 85% as singletons. The source material was PBMCs. The source of these receptors is a man aged 18 to 30 in good health and CMV-seronegative.

This clone showed up just a few times. The chain is built from TRBV7-2 and TRBJ2-7, with D maybe TRBD2 (6 bases). This CDR3 is 12 amino acids long. Germline assignment: CDR1 SGHTA and CDR2 FQGNSA. The V end was cut by 5 bases, the J end by 3 bases, with 8 bases between. The CDR3 nucleotides are TGTGCCAGCAGCAGACTAGGCTACGAGCAGTACTTC. Amino acid sequence: CASSRLGYEQYF. The full variable domain, with the rest looked up from reference TRBV7-2 and TRBJ2-7, is GAGVSQSPSNKVTEKGKDVELRCDPISGHTALYWYRQSLGQGLEFLIYFQGNSAPDKSGLPSDRFSAERTGGSVSTLTIQRTQQEDSAVYLCASSRLGYEQYFGPGTRLTVT.

This clone has a single count. The rearrangement links TRBV27 to TRBJ1-5, with a tentative D call TRBD1 (6 bases). This CDR3 region has 13 residues. In germline, CDR1 is MNHEY, CDR2 SMNVEV (reference sequence). Trimming removed 6 bases from V and 7 bases from J, with 13 bases in between. The CDR3 DNA sequence: TGTGCCAGCAGGGGGGGGCAGGGGCAGCCCCAGCATTTT. Residues: CASRGGQGQPQHF.

The chain joins TRBV7-2 to TRBJ2-1, with 7 nucleotides matching TRBD1. Looked up from germline, CDR1 is SGHTA and CDR2 is FQGNSA. The J segment lost 7 bases and the V segment lost 6 bases, leaving 12 bases of the junction unmatched. There are 15 residues in the CDR3. CDR3 nucleotides: TGTGCCAGCAGTCCCAATAACAGGGGTTTGAATGAGCAGTTCTTC. Encoded protein: CASSPNNRGLNEQFF. The entire variable domain, with the rest obtained from reference TRBV7-2 and TRBJ2-1, is as follows: GAGVSQSPSNKVTEKGKDVELRCDPISGHTALYWYRQSLGQGLEFLIYFQGNSAPDKSGLPSDRFSAERTGGSVSTLTIQRTQQEDSAVYLCASSPNNRGLNEQFFGPGTRLTVL.

The J gene is TRBJ2-3, the V gene TRBV25-1; no clear D gene. V dropped 8 bases and J dropped 4 bases, with 4 bases sitting between them. The CDR3 has 10 residues. Per the germline V gene, CDR1 is MGHDK and CDR2 is SYGVNS. The CDR3 DNA sequence: TGTGCCAGCGCAGCAGATACGCAGTATTTT. This encodes CASAADTQYF.

This sequence joins TRBV2 and TRBJ2-1, with TRBD2 matching 12 bases. Germline V lookup: CDR1 SNHLY, CDR2 FYNNEI. This CDR3 has 14 amino acids. Trimming cost V 5 bases and J 10 bases; bases outside gene matches: 6. The CDR3 sequence: CASSPLTSGGEQFF. CDR3 coding DNA: TGTGCCAGCAGTCCCCTGACTAGCGGGGGAGAGCAGTTCTTC. Looking up the rest from reference TRBV2 and TRBJ2-1 gives the full variable domain: EPEVTQTPSHQVTQMGQEVILRCVPISNHLYFYWYRQILGQKVEFLVSFYNNEISEKSEIFDDQFSVERPDGSNFTLKIRSTKLEDSAMYFCASSPLTSGGEQFFGPGTRLTVL.

J is TRBJ2-3 and V is TRBV7-2; TRBD2 matches at 16 bases. Germline trimming cut 0 bases from V and 14 bases from J; bases unmatched to any gene: 8. The CDR3 spans 16 residues. Germline-derived CDR1 and CDR2 are SGHTA and FQGNSA. CDR3: CASSLALGLAGGPMYF. CDR3 bases: TGTGCCAGCAGCTTAGCGCTGGGACTAGCGGGAGGGCCTATGTATTTT.

The chain has TRBV11-2 and TRBJ2-7; D not certain. V was trimmed by 6 bases and J by 5 bases, leaving 29 bases between them. Germline CDR1 is SGHAT and CDR2 is FQNNGV. This CDR3 contains 18 residues. This CDR3 is CASRRPPPDRNLRDEQYF. The CDR3 DNA sequence: TGTGCCAGCAGACGACCGCCGCCAGATCGAAATCTTCGGGACGAGCAGTACTTC.

For this clone: One junction end does not reproduce the germline sequence, and a read error may be involved. This sequence joins TRBV19 and TRBJ2-7; D is perhaps TRBD2 (5 bases). CDR3 size: 12 residues. From germline, CDR1 is LNHDA and CDR2 SQIVND (reference sequence). This CDR3 is CASSMGGYEQYF. The CDR3 nucleotides are TGTGCCAGTAGTATGGGCGGGTACGAGCAGTACTTT. Filled out from reference TRBV19 and TRBJ2-7, the complete variable domain reads DGGITQSPKYLFRKEGQNVTLSCEQNLNHDAMYWYRQDPGQGLRLIYYSQIVNDFQKGDIAEGYSVSREKKESFPLTVTSAQKNPTAFYLCASSMGGYEQYFGPGTRLTVT.

The gene calls are TRBV7-2 and TRBJ2-2; D may be TRBD1 (6 bases). The length of the CDR3 is 13 residues. Looked up from germline, CDR1 is SGHTA and CDR2 is FQGNSA. V was shortened by 5 bases and J by 8 bases, with 12 bases between the two germline ends. This CDR3 reads CASSPDSSGELFF. CDR3 DNA: TGTGCCAGCAGCCCGGACAGCTCAGGGGAGCTGTTTTTT.

The CDR3 protein is CAWSGLYEQYF. In DNA, the CDR3 is TGTGCCTGGAGTGGACTATACGAGCAGTACTTC. The chain joins TRBV30 to TRBJ2-7; D is possibly TRBD2 (5 bases). The V gene's germline CDR1 is GTSNPN and CDR2 SVGIG (reference sequence). Trimming pared 1 base from V and 4 bases from J, leaving 5 bases between. This CDR3 is 11 amino acids long.

The J gene is TRBJ2-7, the V gene TRBV25-1; 11 bases are shared with TRBD2. The V segment lost 4 bases and the J segment 4 bases; nucleotides outside the gene matches: 9. The V gene's germline CDR1 is MGHDK and CDR2 SYGVNS. The CDR3 totals 16 residues. In DNA, the CDR3 is TGTGCCAGCAGTGGGAATAGCGGGAGGGCCAAGTACGAGCAGTACTTC. The encoded protein is CASSGNSGRAKYEQYF.

The chain combines TRBV10-3 with TRBJ1-6; 7 positions match TRBD1. CDR1 ENHRY and CDR2 SYGVKD come from the germline V gene. The CDR3 runs 16 residues. V lost 6 bases and J lost 0; bases outside the gene matches: 5. The CDR3 region is CAIRDRVSSYNSPLHF. The CDR3, as DNA: TGTGCCATCAGAGACAGGGTGAGCTCCTATAATTCACCCCTCCACTTT.

V gene TRBV7-8 combines with J gene TRBJ2-1; D gene unclear. The CDR3 runs 14 residues. Per the germline V gene, CDR1 is SGHVS and CDR2 is FQNEAQ. V lost 2 bases and J 4 bases, leaving 9 bases between the germline ends. The CDR3 nucleotides read TGTGCCAGCAGCTTATATCTGGCTTACAATGAGCAGTTCTTC. Translating it yields CASSLYLAYNEQFF.

The J gene is TRBJ1-6, the V gene TRBV5-1, with 8 bases fitting TRBD1. The V segment lost 3 bases and the J segment 6 bases; nucleotides outside the gene matches: 14. Germline V gives CDR1 SGHRS, CDR2 YFSETQ. This CDR3 contains 18 residues. Here the CDR3 reads CASSSTPRTGYGNSPLHF. The CDR3 region has the DNA TGCGCCAGCAGCTCAACCCCAAGGACAGGGTATGGTAATTCACCCCTCCACTTT.

The chain links TRBV6-4 to TRBJ2-1; TRBD2 agrees at 14 bases. This CDR3 has 16 amino acids. V dropped 8 bases and J dropped 7; count of bases not matched to a gene: 10. Germline V gene lookup returns CDR1 MRHNA and CDR2 SNTAGT. The CDR3 DNA reads as TGTGCCAGCGTGGGGCCGGGACTAGCGGGAGTGAATGAGCAGTTCTTC. It codes for CASVGPGLAGVNEQFF.

The chain employs TRBV29-1 and TRBJ2-7, with TRBD1 matching 7 bases. CDR1 is SQVTM and CDR2 is ANQGSEA in the germline V gene. This CDR3 is built from 13 residues. Unmatched junction bases numbered 8, after V lost 6 bases and J lost 3 bases. This chain's CDR3 is CSVRTGALYEQYF. CDR3 bases: TGCAGCGTAAGGACAGGAGCCCTCTACGAGCAGTACTTC.

The chain employs TRBV9 and TRBJ2-3, with a possible D match to TRBD1 (6 bases). This CDR3 spans 13 amino acids. V was clipped by 6 bases and J by 4 bases, with 12 bases between them. Germline lookup yields CDR1 SGDLS and CDR2 YYNGEE. The CDR3, as DNA: TGTGCCAGCAACAGGGAGATGGCAGATACGCAGTATTTT. Translating gives CASNREMADTQYF. The entire variable domain, with the rest obtained from reference TRBV9 and TRBJ2-3, is as follows: DSGVTQTPKHLITATGQRVTLRCSPRSGDLSVYWYQQSLDQGLQFLIQYYNGEERAKGNILERFSAQQFPDLHSELNLSSLELGDSALYFCASNREMADTQYFGPGTRLTVL.

The chain has TRBV14 and TRBJ1-1, with D unclear. Trimming left V 3 bases short and J 2 bases short, with 7 bases between. This CDR3 is built from 13 residues. Germline-derived CDR1 and CDR2 are SGHDN and FVKESK. The CDR3 sequence: CASSHGLNTEAFF. The CDR3 nucleotides are TGTGCCAGCAGCCATGGACTTAACACTGAAGCTTTCTTT.

The chain links TRBV27 to TRBJ1-1, with 9 bases identical to TRBD1. Germline V lookup: CDR1 MNHEY, CDR2 SMNVEV (reference sequence). V lost 8 bases, J lost 6 bases, and 10 bases stayed unmatched. CDR3 size: 14 residues. In DNA form, the CDR3 reads TGTGCCAGCGTCCCTCGGGACAGGGATTCTGAAGCTTTCTTT. It yields the protein CASVPRDRDSEAFF.

The chain is built from TRBV7-3 and TRBJ2-1, with TRBD1 as a possible D gene (5 bases). With 2 bases removed from V and 4 bases from J, the gap between germline ends came to 12 bases. CDR3 size: 15 residues. Per the germline V gene, CDR1 is SGHTA and CDR2 is FQGTGA. The CDR3: CASSLLGRQYNEQFF. As DNA, the CDR3 is TGTGCCAGCAGCTTATTGGGGCGCCAATACAATGAGCAGTTCTTC.

This clone has just a few counts. The chain links TRBV19 to TRBJ1-4, with 9 nucleotides matching TRBD1. CDR1 LNHDA and CDR2 SQIVND come from the germline V gene (reference sequence). This CDR3 has 16 amino acids. CDR3: CAISGTGKGANEKLFF. The DNA of the CDR3 is TGTGCGATTTCCGGGACAGGGAAGGGAGCTAATGAAAAACTGTTTTTT.

The chain links TRBV25-1 to TRBJ2-1; 7 bases line up with TRBD2. Germline V gives CDR1 MGHDK, CDR2 SYGVNS. The CDR3 has 15 amino acids. The ends lost 1 base at V and 6 bases at J; junction bases unmatched: 6. CDR3 DNA: TGTGCCAGCAGTGAATGGGGCGGGAGAATCAATGAGCAGTTCTTC. Encoded protein: CASSEWGGRINEQFF.

The V call is TRBV7-8, the J call TRBJ2-5; possible D gene TRBD2, 5 bases. The end of the DNA is better explained by TRBJ2-7, so the J call may be wrong. CDR3 length: 17 residues. CDR1 is SGHVS, CDR2 FQNEAQ, per germline. The CDR3 protein is CASRPDGRGMGRYEQYF. In DNA form, the CDR3 reads TGTGCCAGCAGACCCGACGGGCGCGGTATGGGGAGATACGAGCAGTACTTC.

The chain employs TRBV6-5 and TRBJ1-2, with TRBD1 matching over 10 bases. The CDR3 runs 15 residues. The germline V gene encodes CDR1 MNHEY and CDR2 SVGAGI. The trim removed 0 bases at V and 7 bases at J, leaving 5 bases unmatched. DNA for the CDR3: TGTGCCAGCAGTTACTCTCAACGACAGGGGGCTGGCTACACCTTC. It specifies CASSYSQRQGAGYTF.

This chain links TRBV18 with TRBJ1-4, with 12 bases fitting TRBD1. Trimming removed 4 bases from V and 8 bases from J; junction bases left unmatched: 14. The germline gives CDR1 KGHSH, CDR2 LQKENI. The CDR3 has 18 amino acids. CDR3 sequence: CASSQPGTGGQGREKLFF. In DNA, the CDR3 is TGTGCCAGCTCACAGCCCGGGACAGGGGGCCAAGGAAGGGAAAAACTGTTTTTT. The whole variable domain, filled in from reference TRBV18 and TRBJ1-4, reads NAGVMQNPRHLVRRRGQEARLRCSPMKGHSHVYWYRQLPEEGLKFMVYLQKENIIDESGMPKERFSAEFPKEGPSILRIQQVVRGDSAAYFCASSQPGTGGQGREKLFFGSGTQLSVL.

The chain joins TRBV7-8 to TRBJ1-1; weak D call: TRBD1 (5 bases). This CDR3 is 12 amino acids long. CDR1 is SGHVS, CDR2 FQNEAQ, per germline. V gave up 4 bases and J gave up 4 bases, with 7 bases separating them. The CDR3 reads CASSSGFTEAFF. DNA for the CDR3: TGTGCCAGCAGCTCAGGGTTCACTGAAGCTTTCTTT.

The V and J genes are TRBV30 and TRBJ2-5; 13 bases map to TRBD2. The end of the DNA aligns better with TRBJ2-7, so the J call may be wrong. The CDR3 sequence is 19 residues long. Germline assignment: CDR1 GTSNPN and CDR2 SVGIG (reference sequence). The CDR3 protein is CAWSVRGLAGTTRTYEQYF. The DNA for the CDR3 is TGTGCCTGGAGTGTACGGGGACTAGCGGGAACAACCCGTACCTACGAGCAGTACTTC.

The chain combines TRBV6-5 with TRBJ2-3; D is possibly TRBD1 (6 bases). V shed 6 bases and J shed 3 bases, with 10 bases lying between them. The length of the CDR3 is 13 residues. Germline values: CDR1 MNHEY, CDR2 SVGAGI. As DNA, the CDR3 is TGTGCCAGCAGGGACAGTTCTACAGATACGCAGTATTTT. It specifies CASRDSSTDTQYF.

The chain links TRBV7-6 to TRBJ2-1; 15 positions match TRBD2. The CDR3 has 16 amino acids. Germline CDR1 is SGHVS and CDR2 is FNYEAQ. V was clipped by 5 bases and J by 9 bases; unmatched bases: 8. The CDR3 nucleotides read TGTGCCAGCAGCACAGGACTAGCGGGAGGGGCTAGTGAGCAGTTCTTC. This translates into CASSTGLAGGASEQFF.

The chain joins TRBV6-5 to TRBJ2-7; 15 nucleotides line up with TRBD2. Germline V CDR1 and CDR2: MNHEY, SVGAGI. The CDR3 length is 15 residues. The V segment lost 2 bases and the J segment 5 bases; nucleotides outside the gene matches: 1. In nucleotides, the CDR3 is TGTGCCAGCAGTTACGGGACTAGCGGGAGGAACGAGCAGTACTTC. This translates into CASSYGTSGRNEQYF.

V usage is TRBV5-1 and J usage is TRBJ2-3; TRBD1 matches at 8 bases. The CDR3 is 14 amino acids. Trimming at V came to 5 bases and at J to 3 bases, leaving 5 bases not matched to a gene. Germline V gene lookup returns CDR1 SGHRS and CDR2 YFSETQ. This CDR3 is CASSRGQGTDTQYF. CDR3 in DNA: TGCGCCAGCAGTCGTGGACAGGGAACAGATACGCAGTATTTT. The full variable domain, rest sourced from reference TRBV5-1 and TRBJ2-3, is KAGVTQTPRYLIKTRGQQVTLSCSPISGHRSVSWYQQTPGQGLQFLFEYFSETQRNKGNFPGRFSGRQFSNSRSEMNVSTLELGDSALYLCASSRGQGTDTQYFGPGTRLTVL.